This is a list of T cell receptor beta chains from one sample in a study of radiation and T cells in renal cell carcinoma. The assay was immunoSEQ multiplex PCR, and TCRdb's table has in-frame clones only and misses some. The sample shows 150,000 or so clones, approximately 90% of them seen only once. Sequenced here: blood, sampled from a patient whose treatment included radiotherapy and nephrectomy. All receptors derive from a woman between 45 and 65 years old with renal cell carcinoma. Both conserved end residues are part of each CDR3. D genes are given only for firm matches. Some rows have no size entry. The others give once, few or many, or a class for an expanded clone.

v_gene	d_gene	j_gene	abundance	CDR3nt	CDR3aa
TRBV19	TRBD1	TRBJ1-6	.	TGTGCCAGTAGTATTCGGGACAGAAATTCACCCCTCCACTTT	CASSIRDRNSPLHF
TRBV4-3	TRBD2	TRBJ2-5	.	TGCGCCAGCAGCCAGGAAGGACCGGGACTAGCGGGGGGGCCCCGCCAAGAGACCCAGTACTTC	CASSQEGPGLAGGPRQETQYF
TRBV7-2	.	TRBJ1-2	once	TGTGCCAGCAGCCAAGGGCCTAACTCTAACTATGGCTACACCTTC	CASSQGPNSNYGYTF
TRBV29-1	.	TRBJ1-1	.	TGCAGCGTTAGCAGAGAAGCTTTCTTT	CSVSREAFF
TRBV6-6	TRBD1	TRBJ1-6	.	TGTGCCAGCAGGCAGGGGGCGGACTATAATTCACCCCTCCACTTT	CASRQGADYNSPLHF
TRBV27	TRBD2	TRBJ2-2	.	TGTGCCAGCTCGGGGGGGGCGGTGAACACCGGGGAGCTGTTTTTT	CASSGGAVNTGELFF
TRBV4-3	TRBD1	TRBJ1-2	.	TGCGCCAGCAGCCAAGAAGTAGGGGTAAAGGGGGCGGATGGCTACACCTTC	CASSQEVGVKGADGYTF
TRBV10-3	.	TRBJ2-7	.	TGTGCCATCAGTAACCGTATGGGAGGGGGAACATACGAGCAGTACTTC	CAISNRMGGGTYEQYF
TRBV27	.	TRBJ2-5	.	TGTGCCAGCAGTCAATCTAGCTGGGAGACCCAGTACTTC	CASSQSSWETQYF
TRBV9	.	TRBJ2-1	.	TGTGCCAGCAGCGTGGGGGGAGGCTCCTACAATGAGCAGTTCTTC	CASSVGGGSYNEQFF
TRBV7-9	TRBD1	TRBJ1-4	.	TGTGCCAGTTTAGTGGGACAGGGGAAAGGTCCAAAGGAAAAACTGTTTTTT	CASLVGQGKGPKEKLFF
TRBV7-9	.	TRBJ2-5	.	TGTGCCAGCAGCTTAGGGGCCCTAGCACGGGAGACCCAGTACTTC	CASSLGALARETQYF
TRBV6-5	.	TRBJ1-1	once	TGTGCCAGCAGTGTCCGTGAAGCTTTCTTT	CASSVREAFF
TRBV9	.	TRBJ1-6	once	TGTGCCAGCAGCGTAGCCGGTGGGCAGGGGTATAATTCACCCCTCCACTTT	CASSVAGGQGYNSPLHF
TRBV28	TRBD1	TRBJ1-2	once	TGTGCCAGCAGTACCACAGGGGGCGGCTACACCTTC	CASSTTGGGYTF
TRBV7-8	TRBD1	TRBJ2-1	.	TGTGCCAGCAGCTCCCGGGACAGGGTCCCCAATGAGCAGTTCTTC	CASSSRDRVPNEQFF
TRBV6-5	.	TRBJ1-1	few	TGTGCCAGCAGCCGAATACAGGGAAGGAGCACTGAAGCTTTCTTT	CASSRIQGRSTEAFF
TRBV19	.	TRBJ1-1	.	TGTGCCAGTAGTATCCGTTCGGACAGAACACGCACTGAAGCTTTCTTT	CASSIRSDRTRTEAFF
TRBV15	TRBD1	TRBJ2-7	.	TGTGCCACCGTTACCGGGACAGGCTTTTCCTACGAGCAGTACTTC	CATVTGTGFSYEQYF
TRBV7-6	.	TRBJ1-6	.	TGTGCCAGCAGCCCTACTGGATGGTCCTATAATTCACCCCTCCACTTT	CASSPTGWSYNSPLHF
TRBV7-8	.	TRBJ1-6	.	TGTGCCAGCAGCTTAGCGCGCGTGCTGGGTTATTCACCCCTCCACTTT	CASSLARVLGYSPLHF
TRBV2	.	TRBJ2-2	.	TGTGCCAGCAGTCTAACTAGGGCCGGGGAGCTGTTTTTT	CASSLTRAGELFF
TRBV25-1	.	TRBJ1-2	.	TGTGCCAGCAGTGAATTCGGGACTGACGGTGTTCCACGCTTC	CASSEFGTDGVPRF
TRBV19	.	TRBJ2-6	once	TGTGCCAGTACCGATGGATCTGTAGCTGGGGCCAACGTCCTGACTTTC	CASTDGSVAGANVLTF
TRBV9	.	TRBJ2-5	.	TGTGCCAGCAGCGTCCTCGGACAGCACCAAGAGGCCCAGTACTTC	CASSVLGQHQEAQYF
TRBV9	.	TRBJ1-2	.	TGTGCCAGCAGCCCAACACCCTGGACGCCCGAAGGGTATGGCTACACCTTC	CASSPTPWTPEGYGYTF
TRBV6-5	.	TRBJ1-6	few	TGTGCCAGCACTACAGGGAATTCACCCCTCCACTTT	CASTTGNSPLHF
TRBV28	.	TRBJ1-1	.	TGTGCCAGCAGGTTACAGTTGAACACTGAAGCTTTCTTT	CASRLQLNTEAFF
TRBV7-2	.	TRBJ2-1	.	TGTGCCAGCAGCTTAAATCAAGGTTACAATGAGCAGTTCTTC	CASSLNQGYNEQFF
TRBV4-1	.	TRBJ1-6	.	TGCGCCAGCAGCCAAGTGAACAGTTTTTATAATTCACCCCTCCACTTT	CASSQVNSFYNSPLHF
TRBV19	.	TRBJ2-7	.	TGTGCCAGTAGCCTTAACCCCCAGGGGACCCCCTACGAGCAGTACTTC	CASSLNPQGTPYEQYF
TRBV9	.	TRBJ2-3	.	TGTGCCAGCAGCGTACTAGCGAGCACAGATACGCAGTATTTT	CASSVLASTDTQYF
TRBV19	.	TRBJ2-6	.	TGTGCCAGTAGTGGAAGAATAGCTTCTGGGGCCAACGTCCTGACTTTC	CASSGRIASGANVLTF
TRBV29-1	TRBD1	TRBJ1-1	.	TGCAGCGTTCTATTTATACCGGGACAGGGTGGGAGCACTGAAGCTTTCTTT	CSVLFIPGQGGSTEAFF
TRBV5-1	TRBD2	TRBJ2-3	.	TGCGCCAGCAGCAATAGCGGGGGGCGCACAGATACGCAGTATTTT	CASSNSGGRTDTQYF
TRBV5-1	.	TRBJ2-2	.	TGCGCCAGCAGCTTGGACCGCGGGGAAAGGGGCACCGGGGAGCTGTTTTTT	CASSLDRGERGTGELFF